This TCR beta chain comes out of a study of shared clonotypes between healthy human individuals. The study's findings and limits: Few donors restricted represented genetic and exposure-history diversity.

Study processing details: Filtering differed for immunoSEQ, which gave only junction sequences without quality scores. Some clones are missing from TCRdb's copy, which holds only in-frame ones; the method was immunoSEQ multiplex PCR. V and J calls and clone size are those listed in that table; D and trimming were worked out from the DNA. The table shows approximately 2.5 million clones, with roughly 93% occurring only once. Remarks on this clone: The target antigen is unknown.

The germline V and J ends were trimmed by 0 bases and 3 bases, with 5 bases remaining between them. CDR1 is LGHNA, CDR2 YSLEER, per germline. CDR3 size: 13 residues. Sequenced input: naive CD4+ T cells from PBMCs. Subset indicated: CD45RA+ positively selected. The genes are TRBV4-3 and TRBJ2-5; D is unclear. The sequence was obtained from a man between 18 and 35 years old in good health. Some clones in this sample may be carry-over from other donors' samples. The CDR3 nucleotides read TGCGCCAGCAGCCAAGAAATCAAAGAGACCCAGTACTTC. Protein sequence: CASSQEIKETQYF.